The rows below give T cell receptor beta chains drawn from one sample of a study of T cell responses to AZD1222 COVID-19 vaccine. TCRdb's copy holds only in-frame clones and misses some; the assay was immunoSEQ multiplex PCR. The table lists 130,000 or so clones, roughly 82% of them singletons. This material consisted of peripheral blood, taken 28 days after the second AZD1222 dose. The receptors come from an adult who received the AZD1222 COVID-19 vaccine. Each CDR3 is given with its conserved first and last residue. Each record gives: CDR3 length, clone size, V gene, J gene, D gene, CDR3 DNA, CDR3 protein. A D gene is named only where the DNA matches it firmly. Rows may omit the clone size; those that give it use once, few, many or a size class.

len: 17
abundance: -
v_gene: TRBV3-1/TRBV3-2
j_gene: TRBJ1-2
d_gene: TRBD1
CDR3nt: TGTGCCAGCAGAACTGACCTCCGGGACAGGAAACCGGACGGCTACACCTTC
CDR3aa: CASRTDLRDRKPDGYTF

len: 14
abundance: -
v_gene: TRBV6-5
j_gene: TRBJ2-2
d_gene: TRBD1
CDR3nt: TGTTCCTCAGGAAGGGGGCTGGGCACCGGGGAGCTGTTTTTT
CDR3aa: CSSGRGLGTGELFF

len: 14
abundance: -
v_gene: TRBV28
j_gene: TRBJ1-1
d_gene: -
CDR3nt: TGTGCCAGCAAAATGGGGTTTCAGAGAACTGAAGCTTTCTTT
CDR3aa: CASKMGFQRTEAFF

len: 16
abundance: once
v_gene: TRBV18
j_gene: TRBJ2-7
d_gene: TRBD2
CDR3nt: TGTGCCAGCTCACCACAGAGGGCTAGCGGGACCTACGAGCAGTACTTC
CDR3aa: CASSPQRASGTYEQYF

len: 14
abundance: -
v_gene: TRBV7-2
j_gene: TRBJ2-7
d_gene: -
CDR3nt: TGTGCCAGCAGCCCCAGGGCAGCATACGACGAGCAGTACTTC
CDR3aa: CASSPRAAYDEQYF

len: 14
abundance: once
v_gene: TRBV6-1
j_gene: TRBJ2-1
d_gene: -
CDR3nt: TGTGCCAGCAGTAAATCGGGCCCCTACAATGAGCAGTTCTTC
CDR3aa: CASSKSGPYNEQFF

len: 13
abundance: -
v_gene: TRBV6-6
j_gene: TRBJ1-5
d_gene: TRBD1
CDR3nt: TGTGCCAGCATTGGCCAGGGGGTTCAGCCCCAGCATTTT
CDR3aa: CASIGQGVQPQHF

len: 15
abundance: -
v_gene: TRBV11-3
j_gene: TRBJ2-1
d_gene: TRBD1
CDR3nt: TGTGCCAGCAGCCCTCGGGACAGGGCCTACAATGAGCAGTTCTTC
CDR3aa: CASSPRDRAYNEQFF

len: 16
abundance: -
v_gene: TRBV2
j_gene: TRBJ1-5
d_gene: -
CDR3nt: TGTGCCAGCACTCCAATGACAGGCATTAGCAATCAGCCCCAGCATTTT
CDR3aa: CASTPMTGISNQPQHF

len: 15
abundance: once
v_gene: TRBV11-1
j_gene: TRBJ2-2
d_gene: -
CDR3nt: TGTGCCAGCAGCTTAACCAGGGACGGCACCGGGGAGCTGTTTTTT
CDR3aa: CASSLTRDGTGELFF

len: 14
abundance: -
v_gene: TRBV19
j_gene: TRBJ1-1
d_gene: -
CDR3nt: TGTGCCAGCAATGTGGGGGGCATGAACACTGAAGCTTTCTTT
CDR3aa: CASNVGGMNTEAFF

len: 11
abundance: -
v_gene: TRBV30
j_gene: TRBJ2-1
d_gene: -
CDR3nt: TGTGCCTGGACTAATCAGTGGGTGCAGTTCTTC
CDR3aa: CAWTNQWVQFF

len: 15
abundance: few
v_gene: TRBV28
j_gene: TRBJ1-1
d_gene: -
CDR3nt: TGTGCCAGCAGGACTCGGGCCCCCGGGGATAGTGAAGCTTTCTTT
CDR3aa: CASRTRAPGDSEAFF

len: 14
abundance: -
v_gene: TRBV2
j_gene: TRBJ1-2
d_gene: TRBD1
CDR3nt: TGTGCCAGCAGTGATCGGACAGGGATGAGAGGCTACACCTTC
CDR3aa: CASSDRTGMRGYTF

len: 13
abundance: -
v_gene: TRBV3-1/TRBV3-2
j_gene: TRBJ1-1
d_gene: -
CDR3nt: TGTGCCAGCAGCCAAAGGGAGCGCACTGAAGCTTTCTTT
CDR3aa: CASSQRERTEAFF

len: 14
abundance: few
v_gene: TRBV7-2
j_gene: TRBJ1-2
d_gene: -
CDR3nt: TGTGCCAGCAGTCCTTACGTTACGGGGGCTGGCTACACCTTC
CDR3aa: CASSPYVTGAGYTF

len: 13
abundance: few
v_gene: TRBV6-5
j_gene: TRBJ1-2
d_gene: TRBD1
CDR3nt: TGTGCCAGCAGTTCAGCAGGGGGCTATGGCTACACCTTC
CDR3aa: CASSSAGGYGYTF

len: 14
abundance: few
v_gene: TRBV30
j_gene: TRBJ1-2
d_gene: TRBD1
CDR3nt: TGTGCCTGGAGTGTAGAACAGGGGAATAATGGCTACACCTTC
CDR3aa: CAWSVEQGNNGYTF

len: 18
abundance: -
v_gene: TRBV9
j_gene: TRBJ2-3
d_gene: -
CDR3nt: TGTGCCAGCAGCGCAGGGCAACGACGGTTCCCAGATAGGGATACGCAGTATTTT
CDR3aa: CASSAGQRRFPDRDTQYF

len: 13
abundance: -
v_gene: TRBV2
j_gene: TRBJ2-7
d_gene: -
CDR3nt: TGTGCCAGCGGACCTCAGTTGGGCTACGAGCAGTACTTC
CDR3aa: CASGPQLGYEQYF

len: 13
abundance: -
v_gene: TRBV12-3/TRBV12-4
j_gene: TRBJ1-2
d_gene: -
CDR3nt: TGTGCCAGCAGTTTAGGGGTAGGCTATGGCTACACCTTC
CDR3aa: CASSLGVGYGYTF

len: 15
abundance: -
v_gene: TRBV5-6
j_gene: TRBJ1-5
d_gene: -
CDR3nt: TGTGCCAGCAGCTCGATGACAGTAAGCAATCAGCCCCAGCATTTT
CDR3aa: CASSSMTVSNQPQHF

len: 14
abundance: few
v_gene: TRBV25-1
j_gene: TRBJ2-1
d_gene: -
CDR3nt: TGTGCCAGCAGTCCCATGGCCACTTCGGATGAGCAGTTCTTC
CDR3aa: CASSPMATSDEQFF

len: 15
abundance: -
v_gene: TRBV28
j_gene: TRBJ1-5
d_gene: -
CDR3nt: TGTGCCAGCAGGGGATGGTCCGGCGGGGATCAGCCCCAGCATTTT
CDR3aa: CASRGWSGGDQPQHF

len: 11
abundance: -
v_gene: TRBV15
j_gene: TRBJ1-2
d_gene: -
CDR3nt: TGTGCCACCGGGAGGGGAAATGGCTACACCTTC
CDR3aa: CATGRGNGYTF

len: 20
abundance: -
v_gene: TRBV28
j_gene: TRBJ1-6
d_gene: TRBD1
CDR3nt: TGTGCCAGCAGTTTAAGTCCCCGACAGGGTACGGCGTTGGGCAATTCACCCCTCCACTTT
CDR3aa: CASSLSPRQGTALGNSPLHF

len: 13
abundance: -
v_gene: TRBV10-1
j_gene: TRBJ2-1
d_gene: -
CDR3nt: TGCGCCAGCAGTCCCGGGTGGGTGGCTGAGCAGTTCTTC
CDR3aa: CASSPGWVAEQFF

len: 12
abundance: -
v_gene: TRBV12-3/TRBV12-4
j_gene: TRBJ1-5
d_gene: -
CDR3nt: TGTGCCAGCAGCCAGGGGATTCAGCCCCAGCATTTT
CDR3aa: CASSQGIQPQHF

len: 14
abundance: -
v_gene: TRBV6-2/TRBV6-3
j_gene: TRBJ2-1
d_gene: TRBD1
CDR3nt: TGTGCCAGCAGTCCGGGACAGGCATACAATGAGCAGTTCTTC
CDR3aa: CASSPGQAYNEQFF

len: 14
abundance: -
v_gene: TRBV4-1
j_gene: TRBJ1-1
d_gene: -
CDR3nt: TGCGCCAGCAGCCAGCTTAGTACTTTCTCTGAAGCTTTCTTT
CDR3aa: CASSQLSTFSEAFF

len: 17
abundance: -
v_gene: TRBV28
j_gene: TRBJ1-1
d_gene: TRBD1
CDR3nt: TGTGCCAGCAGTCCAATCGGGACAGGGGAATGGGACACTGAAGCTTTCTTT
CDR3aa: CASSPIGTGEWDTEAFF

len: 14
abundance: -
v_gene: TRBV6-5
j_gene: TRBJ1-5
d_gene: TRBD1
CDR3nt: TGTGCCAGCAGTACCGGGACAGGGGGCAGGACCCAGCATTTT
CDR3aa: CASSTGTGGRTQHF

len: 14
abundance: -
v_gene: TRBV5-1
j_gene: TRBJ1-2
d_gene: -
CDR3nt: TGCGCCAGCAGCTTTGGTCAAGGATTCTATGGCTACACCTTC
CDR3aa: CASSFGQGFYGYTF

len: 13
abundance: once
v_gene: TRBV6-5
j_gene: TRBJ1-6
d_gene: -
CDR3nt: TGTGCCAGCAGTTACTCGAGTGGTATACCCCTCCACTTT
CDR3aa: CASSYSSGIPLHF

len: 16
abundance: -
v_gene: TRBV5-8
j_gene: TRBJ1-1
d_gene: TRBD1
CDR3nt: TGTGCCAGCAGCTTGCGGAGAACAGGGGGCGGCACTGAAGCTTTCTTT
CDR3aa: CASSLRRTGGGTEAFF

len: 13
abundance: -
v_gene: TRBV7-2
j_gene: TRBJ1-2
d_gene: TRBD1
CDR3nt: TGTGCCAGCAGGTGGGACAGCTACTATGGCTACACCTTC
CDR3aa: CASRWDSYYGYTF

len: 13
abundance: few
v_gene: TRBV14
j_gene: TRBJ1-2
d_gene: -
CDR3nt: TGTGCCAGCAGCCAAGTGGGGAGCTATGGCTACACCTTC
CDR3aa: CASSQVGSYGYTF

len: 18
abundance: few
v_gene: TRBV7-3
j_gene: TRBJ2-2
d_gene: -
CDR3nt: TGTGCCAGCAGCCCCAATCCCCCAGCGGCCCCGAACACCGGGGAGCTGTTTTTT
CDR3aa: CASSPNPPAAPNTGELFF

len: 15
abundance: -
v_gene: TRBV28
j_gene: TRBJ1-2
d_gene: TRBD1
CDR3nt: TGTGCCAGCAGTTTATCTACAGGGGAGATCTATGGCTACACCTTC
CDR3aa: CASSLSTGEIYGYTF